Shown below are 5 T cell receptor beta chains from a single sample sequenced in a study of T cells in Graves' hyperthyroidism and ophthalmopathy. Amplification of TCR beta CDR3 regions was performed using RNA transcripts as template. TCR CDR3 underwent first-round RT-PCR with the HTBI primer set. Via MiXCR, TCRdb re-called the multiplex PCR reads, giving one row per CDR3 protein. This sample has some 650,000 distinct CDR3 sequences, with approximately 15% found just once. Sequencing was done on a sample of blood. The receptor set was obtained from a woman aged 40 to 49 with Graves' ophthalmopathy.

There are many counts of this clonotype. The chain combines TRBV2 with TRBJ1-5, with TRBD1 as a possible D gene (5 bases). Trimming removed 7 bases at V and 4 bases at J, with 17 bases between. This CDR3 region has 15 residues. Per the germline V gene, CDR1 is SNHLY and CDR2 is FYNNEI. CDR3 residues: CASKIFGTLNQPQHF. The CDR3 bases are TGTGCCAGCAAAATATTCGGGACGCTTAATCAGCCCCAGCATTTT.

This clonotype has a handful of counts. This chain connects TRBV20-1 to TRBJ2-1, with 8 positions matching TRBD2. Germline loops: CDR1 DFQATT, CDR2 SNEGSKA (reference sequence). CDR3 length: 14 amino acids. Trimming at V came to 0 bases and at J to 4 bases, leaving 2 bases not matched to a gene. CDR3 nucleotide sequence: TGCAGTGCTAGAGAGGGGACTAGGTACAATGAGCAGTTCTTC. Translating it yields CSAREGTRYNEQFF.

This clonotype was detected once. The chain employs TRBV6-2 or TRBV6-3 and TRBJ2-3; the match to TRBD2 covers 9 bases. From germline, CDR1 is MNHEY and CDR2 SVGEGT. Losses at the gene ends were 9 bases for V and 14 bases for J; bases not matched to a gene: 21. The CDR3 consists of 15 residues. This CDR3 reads CASRRGGAQVAGGYF. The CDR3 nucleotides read TGTGCCAGTCGTCGCGGGGGGGCACAAGTAGCGGGTGGGTATTTT.

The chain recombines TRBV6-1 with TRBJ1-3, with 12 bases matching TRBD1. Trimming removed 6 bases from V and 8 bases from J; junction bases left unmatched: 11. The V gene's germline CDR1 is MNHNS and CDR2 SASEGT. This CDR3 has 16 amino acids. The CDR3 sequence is CASSSRGGQGAHTIYF. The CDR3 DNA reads TGTGCCAGCAGCTCCCGGGGGGGACAGGGGGCCCACACCATATATTTT.

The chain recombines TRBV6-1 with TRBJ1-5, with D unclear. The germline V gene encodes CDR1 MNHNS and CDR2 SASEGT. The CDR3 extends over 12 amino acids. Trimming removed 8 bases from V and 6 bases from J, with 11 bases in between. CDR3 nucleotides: TGTGCCAGCGGGCCCCGTACTCAGCCCCAGCATTTT. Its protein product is CASGPRTQPQHF.